This is a list of T cell receptor beta chains from one sample in a study of graft-versus-host responses after intestinal transplantation. Generated by immunoSEQ multiplex PCR, the TCRdb table keeps only in-frame clones and is missing some. This table holds approximately 90,000 clones, under 95% found once. No antigen has been assigned to these receptors. This specimen consisted of unstimulated CD8+ T cells sorted from spleen or lymph node cells, obtained before transplant. The receptors come from a human donor who was the organ donor for an intestinal transplant. Both conserved end residues are part of each CDR3. A D gene is named only where the DNA matches it firmly. Only some rows state a clone size, as once, few, many or a class for expanded clones.

. . TRBJ1-5 TRBV10-3 TGTGCCATCAGTGAGGGAGGGGTAAATCAGCCCCAGCATTTT CAISEGGVNQPQHF
TRBD1 . TRBJ1-2 TRBV4-3 TGCGCCAGCAGCCAAGAACGAGGACAGGGGGCGTTTGGCTACACCTTC CASSQERGQGAFGYTF
TRBD1 . TRBJ2-1 TRBV6-5 TGTGCCAGCAGTTACCTAAGACAGGGGCAAGACAATGAGCAGTTCTTC CASSYLRQGQDNEQFF
TRBD1 . TRBJ1-5 TRBV4-3 TGCGCCAGCAGCCGCGGACAGGGCGGGAATCAGCCCCAGCATTTT CASSRGQGGNQPQHF
TRBD2 . TRBJ2-5 TRBV9 TGTGCCAGCAGCGTAGTAGCGGGGGGCGGAGAGACCCAGTACTTC CASSVVAGGGETQYF
TRBD2 . TRBJ2-1 TRBV19 TGTGCCAGTAGTATCGGGCTAGCGGGGGACAATGAGCAGTTCTTC CASSIGLAGDNEQFF
TRBD2 . TRBJ2-3 TRBV2 TGTGCCAGCAGTGGACTAGCGGGGTCCGACACAGATACGCAGTATTTT CASSGLAGSDTDTQYF
. . TRBJ2-2 TRBV11-1 TGTGCCAGCAGCTTAATGCTAAACACCGGGGAGCTGTTTTTT CASSLMLNTGELFF
. . TRBJ1-1 TRBV9 TGTGCCAGCAGCGTAGGCTCAGGGGTGAACACTGAAGCTTTCTTT CASSVGSGVNTEAFF
TRBD2 . TRBJ2-2 TRBV4-3 TGCGCCAGCAGCCAAGACCGAGCGGGGGGGCCCGGGGAGCTGTTTTTT CASSQDRAGGPGELFF
. . TRBJ2-7 TRBV2 TGTGCCAGCACGGGGGTTGAGGATGGGTCCTACGAGCAGTACTTC CASTGVEDGSYEQYF
. . TRBJ1-1 TRBV7-9 TGTGCCAGCATGAGGGACACTGAAGCTTTCTTT CASMRDTEAFF
TRBD1 . TRBJ2-7 TRBV19 TGTGCCAGTAGTATGGGGACAGGGAACGAGCAGTACTTC CASSMGTGNEQYF
. . TRBJ2-2 TRBV4-2 TGTGCCAGCAGCCCGATGGCGGGGAACACCGGGGAGCTGTTTTTT CASSPMAGNTGELFF
TRBD1 . TRBJ1-6 TRBV19 TGTGCCAGTAGTATGGTCGGGGACAGCAATTCACCCCTCCACTTT CASSMVGDSNSPLHF
TRBD2 . TRBJ2-7 TRBV19 TGTGCCAGTAGTTCCGCGGGGGCCTACGAGCAGTACTTC CASSSAGAYEQYF
. . TRBJ2-3 TRBV9 TGTGCCAGCACCCCGGGGGGCGGGGTGGGCACAGATACGCAGTATTTT CASTPGGGVGTDTQYF
. . TRBJ1-2 TRBV5-6 TGTGCCAGCAGCGGAGGTCGGCAGGCAACTTACTATGGCTACACCTTC CASSGGRQATYYGYTF
. . TRBJ2-5 TRBV9 TGTGCCAGCAGCGTAGCTAGCCTTCGAGAGACCCAGTACTTC CASSVASLRETQYF
TRBD1 . TRBJ1-1 TRBV9 TGTGCCAGCGGACAGGGGGACACTGAAGCTTTCTTT CASGQGDTEAFF
TRBD1 . TRBJ1-4 TRBV9 TGTGCCAGCAGCAAACAGGGGAGCGTTGAAAAACTGTTTTTT CASSKQGSVEKLFF
. . TRBJ2-7 TRBV29-1 TGCAGCACCCGGGACAACTCCTACGAGCAGTACTTC CSTRDNSYEQYF
TRBD2 . TRBJ2-5 TRBV6-6 TGTGCCAGCAGTCCAAGCGGGGGGCGAGAGACCCAGTACTTC CASSPSGGRETQYF
TRBD1 . TRBJ1-3 TRBV5-4 TGTGCCAGCAGCGCCTCGGTAGGGACAGAGAGAAACACCATATATTTT CASSASVGTERNTIYF
. . TRBJ1-1 TRBV6-5 TGTGCCAGCAGTTACGGGACTAGCACTGAAGCTTTCTTT CASSYGTSTEAFF
TRBD2 . TRBJ2-1 TRBV9 TGTGCCAGCAGCGTAGTCGGTCGGCGGGGGGCAAACAATGAGCAGTTCTTC CASSVVGRRGANNEQFF
TRBD1 . TRBJ1-1 TRBV4-3 TGCGCCAGCAGCCAAGATCAGGGGGAGAACACTGAAGCTTTCTTT CASSQDQGENTEAFF
TRBD1 . TRBJ1-2 TRBV4-2 TGTGCCAGCAGCCAAGAGAAGGGGGCAATCTATGGCTACACCTTC CASSQEKGAIYGYTF
TRBD1 . TRBJ2-7 TRBV27 TGTGCCAGCATGGGGACAGGGACGGAAGAGCAGTACTTC CASMGTGTEEQYF
TRBD1 . TRBJ1-3 TRBV2 TGTGCCAGCATAAGACAGGGCAAAGGAAACACCATATATTTT CASIRQGKGNTIYF
. . TRBJ2-3 TRBV19 TGTGCCAGTAGCATCTACCCCAGGGAAACTAGCACAGATACGCAGTATTTT CASSIYPRETSTDTQYF
TRBD1 . TRBJ1-2 TRBV9 TGTGCCAGCAGCGTAGGATCAGGGGGCCTAAACTATGGCTACACCTTC CASSVGSGGLNYGYTF
TRBD2 . TRBJ2-1 TRBV6-5 TGTGCCAGCAGTTACTCGATTGGACTAGCGAATGAGCAGTTCTTC CASSYSIGLANEQFF
TRBD1 . TRBJ2-1 TRBV6-5 TGTGCCAGCAGTTACTCAACAGGGGGCCATGAGCAGTTCTTC CASSYSTGGHEQFF
. once TRBJ1-5 TRBV16 TGTGCCAGCAGCCCCTCCGACTTGCTCCATAATCAGCCCCAGCATTTT CASSPSDLLHNQPQHF
. . TRBJ1-2 TRBV9 TGTGCCAGCAAACAGGGCGTCTATGGCTACACCTTC CASKQGVYGYTF
. . TRBJ2-3 TRBV2 TGTGCCAGCAGTGACTATTCAGATACGCAGTATTTT CASSDYSDTQYF
. . TRBJ2-5 TRBV27 TGTGCCAGCAGAACCCTTGGGACAACCGAAGAGACCCAGTACTTC CASRTLGTTEETQYF
TRBD1 . TRBJ1-2 TRBV18 TGTGCCAGCTCACCACTTTTCCCGGACAGGGGTTGCACCTTC CASSPLFPDRGCTF
. . TRBJ2-5 TRBV27 TGTGCCAGCAGTATCAGGGGGGCTATGGAGACCCAGTACTTC CASSIRGAMETQYF
. . TRBJ2-7 TRBV27 TGTGCCAGCAGTTCCCAGGGAAACGAGCAGTACTTC CASSSQGNEQYF
. . TRBJ2-7 TRBV27 TGTGCCAGCAGCCTTATCAGGTCGCAGGGAACTCCTCGCGAGCAGTACTTC CASSLIRSQGTPREQYF
. . TRBJ2-3 TRBV9 TGTGCCAGTAGCGTAGAGGGCGGGGCAGCTGCAGATACGCAGTATTTT CASSVEGGAAADTQYF
TRBD1 few TRBJ2-7 TRBV19 TGTGCCAGCGGACAGGGGGAAACCTACGAGCAGTACTTC CASGQGETYEQYF
. . TRBJ2-7 TRBV4-1 TGCGCCAGCAGCCAGGAACGCAGGTACGAGCAGTACTTC CASSQERRYEQYF
. . TRBJ1-1 TRBV19 TGTGCCAGTAGTATAGCGGGTACCCACACTGAAGCTTTCTTT CASSIAGTHTEAFF
. . TRBJ1-1 TRBV9 TGTGCCAGCAGCGTAGATGGCACAACCAACACTGAAGCTTTCTTT CASSVDGTTNTEAFF
TRBD1 . TRBJ1-2 TRBV5-1 TGCGCCAGCAGCCAGGGACAGGGGGCCCTGGCCTATGGCTACACCTTC CASSQGQGALAYGYTF